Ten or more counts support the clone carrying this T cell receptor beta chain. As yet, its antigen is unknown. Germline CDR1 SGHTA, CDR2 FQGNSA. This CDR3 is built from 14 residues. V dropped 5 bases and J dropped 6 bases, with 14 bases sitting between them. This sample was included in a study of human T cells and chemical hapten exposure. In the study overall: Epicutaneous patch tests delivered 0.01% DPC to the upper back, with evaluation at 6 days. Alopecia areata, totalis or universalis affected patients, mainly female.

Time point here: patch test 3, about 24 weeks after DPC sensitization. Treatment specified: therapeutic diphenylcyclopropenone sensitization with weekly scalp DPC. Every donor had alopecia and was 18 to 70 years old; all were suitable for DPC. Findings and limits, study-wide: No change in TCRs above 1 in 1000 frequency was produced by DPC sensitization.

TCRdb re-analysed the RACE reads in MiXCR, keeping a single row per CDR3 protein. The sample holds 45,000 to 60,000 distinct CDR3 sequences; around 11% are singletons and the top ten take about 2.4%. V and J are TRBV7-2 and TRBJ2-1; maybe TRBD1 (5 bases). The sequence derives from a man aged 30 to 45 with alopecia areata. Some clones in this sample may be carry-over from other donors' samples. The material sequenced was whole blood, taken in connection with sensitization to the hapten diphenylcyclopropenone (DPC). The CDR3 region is CASSPTRQPNEQFF. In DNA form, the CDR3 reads TGTGCCAGCAGCCCGACCCGACAGCCCAATGAGCAGTTCTTC.